This T cell receptor (beta chain) was identified in a study of regulatory T cells in long-lasting Graves disease (dated by TCRdb to the early 2020s). For the wider study: Persistent Graves' disease was defined as antithyroid drug treatment for over 5 years with persistently positive TSH receptor autoantibodies. This study used TCR sequencing and RNA sequencing of peripheral blood to compare persistent Graves' disease patients against newly diagnosed Graves' disease patients. The study took place in China and was registered as a clinical trial. TCR sequencing covered around 13 persistent and approximately 20 newly diagnosed Graves' disease patients, some 35 samples in total. Antithyroid drugs had been taken for around 9.8 years on average by persistent Graves' disease patients in the clinical cohort. What the study reported, not specific to this receptor: Persistent disease showed preferential use of TRBV28, TRBJ1-2 and TRBJ2-5, whereas newly diagnosed disease favored TRBV20-1 and TRBJ2-1. Compared with newly diagnosed patients, persistent Graves' disease patients had lower TCR Shannon entropy and fewer highly expanded clones, which suggests clonal expansion. Peripheral blood alone was examined, since thyroid tissue, which constituted the primary lesion, could not be accessed. Sequencing and analysis were limited to the TCR beta chain. More public clonotypes were shared among persistent patients (under 3,000) than among newly diagnosed patients (966). As a limitation, the authors acknowledged that the small sample size may reduce accuracy.

Libraries were made using multiplex PCR. The listed sequencing device is Illumina HiSeq 4000. CDR3 regions were amplified by Arm-PCR with iRepertoire HTBI primers to construct TCR beta libraries. Before sequencing, the PCR products went through gel purification. As for the authors' bioinformatics: A total of some 65 TRBV and approximately 15 TRBJ segments were identified across samples and were used for gene usage analysis of CDR3 amino acid clonotypes. COPE and FqMerger were used to merge the filtered high-quality paired reads into contigs. BLAST was used to align contigs to IMGT TRBV, TRBD and TRBJ reference genes, and CDR3 was defined according to IMGT. Any clonotype with a frequency above 0.1% was counted as a highly expanded clone. Repertoire diversity was measured by Shannon entropy, and V-J evenness by the Gini coefficient. A clonotype was considered public if more than one individual shared it. TCRdb handled the public reads itself, with Q25 trimming in fastp and clone calling in MiXCR, and kept productive beta chains. For every CDR3 protein sequence, its rows merge into one entry that carries the most common genes and DNA. For this entry, the V and J calls and clone size follow TCRdb and not the study's own pipeline. For this sample the table gives a few hundred thousand distinct CDR3 sequences, of which under 25% were detected only once. The top ten clonotypes cover just over 55% of the sample.

CDR1 and CDR2 are read off the germline V gene as MDHEN and SYDVKM. Unmatched junction bases come to 8, with V trimmed by 5 bases and J by 0 bases. Its CDR3 holds 16 amino acids, cysteine through phenylalanine. Of the read, only the CDR3 DNA is kept; its 48 bases are in frame from base 1. This clonotype was counted at least ten times. Its binding antigen is unknown. No per-base quality is available; no much larger clone lies one base away. Sample time point, as interpreted from the label and publication: persistent/refractory GD, antithyroid drugs over 5 years with positive TRAb. For both TCR sequencing and RNA sequencing, RNA was extracted from PBMCs in TRIzol. The diagnosis of Graves' disease was made according to American Thyroid Association guidelines. The patients came from an endocrinology department in Xi'an, China. Each patient gave roughly 8.4 milliliters of peripheral blood, collected in an EDTA anticoagulant tube. PBMCs were isolated by Ficoll Paque Plus density gradient separation without further T cell sorting. RNA quality was checked with an Agilent 2100 Bioanalyzer and agarose gel, and concentration with a NanoDrop 2000.

The source was peripheral blood mononuclear cells (PBMCs), collected when the disease was refractory, from a patient treated with antithyroid drugs. The rearrangement joined TRBV28 to TRBJ2-7, with 9 central nucleotides matching TRBD1. The TCR sequence derives from a female donor with Graves disease. This receptor has the CDR3 CASSPLGGQGSYEQYF. In nucleotide form, the sequence is TGTGCCAGCAGTCCCCTAGGGGGACAGGGCTCCTACGAGCAGTACTTC.